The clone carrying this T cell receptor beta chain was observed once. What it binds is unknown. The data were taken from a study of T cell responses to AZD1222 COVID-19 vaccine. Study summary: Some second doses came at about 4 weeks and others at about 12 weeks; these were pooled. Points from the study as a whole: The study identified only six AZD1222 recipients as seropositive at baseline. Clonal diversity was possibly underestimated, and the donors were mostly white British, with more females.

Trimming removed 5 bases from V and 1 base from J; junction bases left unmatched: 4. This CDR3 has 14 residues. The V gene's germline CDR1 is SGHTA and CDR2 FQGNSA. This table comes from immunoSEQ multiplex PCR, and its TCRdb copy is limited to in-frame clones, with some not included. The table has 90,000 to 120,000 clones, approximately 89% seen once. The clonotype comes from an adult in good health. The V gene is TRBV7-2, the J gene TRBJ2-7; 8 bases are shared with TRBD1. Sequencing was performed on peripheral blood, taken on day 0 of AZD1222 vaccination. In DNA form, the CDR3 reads TGTGCCAGCAGCATTGACAGGGGTTCCTACGAGCAGTACTTC. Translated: CASSIDRGSYEQYF.